Below, 21 T cell receptor beta chains from the same sample are listed, as sequenced in a study of cytomegalovirus exposure and HLA in healthy donors. 13 Jbeta primers and 60 Vbeta primers were used for the PCR. TCRdb keeps only in-frame clones here, not all; method: immunoSEQ multiplex PCR. The repertoire holds 150,000 to 200,000 clones, with around 77% as singletons. Sequences were obtained from PBMCs. Every receptor here comes from a man younger than 40 in good health and CMV-seronegative.

The CDR3 loop reads CASRAQGATQETQYF. CDR3 nucleotides: TGTGCCAGCAGGGCCCAGGGGGCCACCCAAGAGACCCAGTACTTC. The rearrangement links TRBV6-1 to TRBJ2-5; TRBD1 agrees at 8 bases. Germline V gives CDR1 MNHNS, CDR2 SASEGT. There are 15 residues in the CDR3. After removal of 6 bases from V and 1 base from J, the junction contained 7 bases not matched to a gene.

CDR3 amino acids: CASSPPSRDRGSEQYF. CDR3 coding DNA: TGTGCCAGCTCACCACCCTCCCGTGACAGGGGATCCGAGCAGTACTTC. The genes are TRBV18 and TRBJ2-5; 8 bases fit TRBD1. The J call may be wrong; the DNA end is better matched by TRBJ2-7. Germline V gene sequence: CDR1 KGHSH, CDR2 LQKENI. This CDR3 has 16 residues.

The rearrangement uses TRBV18 and TRBJ1-2, with D hard to call. Germline-derived CDR1 and CDR2 are KGHSH and LQKENI. Trimming shortened V by 2 bases and J by 4 bases, and 11 bases separated the two germline ends. The CDR3 spans 14 residues. The DNA of the CDR3 is TGTGCCAGCTCACCAAGTGAGGACTCCTATGGCTACACCTTC. This codes for CASSPSEDSYGYTF.

V usage is TRBV2 and J usage is TRBJ2-7, with 12 bases fitting TRBD2. Unmatched junction bases numbered 5, after V lost 2 bases and J lost 3 bases. The CDR3 consists of 16 residues. Looked up from germline, CDR1 is SNHLY and CDR2 is FYNNEI. In nucleotides, the CDR3 is TGTGCCAGCAGTGAAAAAGGACTAGCGGGACGCTACGAGCAGTACTTC. This encodes CASSEKGLAGRYEQYF.

The gene calls are TRBV6-5 and TRBJ1-1; D perhaps matches TRBD1 (5 bases). V shed 6 bases and J shed 3 bases, with 17 bases lying between them. In germline, CDR1 is MNHEY, CDR2 SVGAGI. CDR3 length: 15 residues. CDR3 region: CASRGEDRGDTEAFF. The CDR3 nucleotides are TGTGCCAGCAGGGGGGAGGACCGGGGGGACACTGAAGCTTTCTTT.

The chain carries TRBV6-1 and TRBJ1-3, with D unresolved. The CDR3 is 15 residues long. Germline values: CDR1 MNHNS, CDR2 SASEGT. V lost 1 base and J 0 bases, leaving 7 bases between the germline ends. The CDR3 loop is CASSEGRYSGNTIYF. CDR3 in DNA: TGTGCCAGCAGTGAAGGTCGGTACTCTGGAAACACCATATATTTT.

J is TRBJ2-1 and V is TRBV7-6; 8 bases are a match to TRBD1. Looked up from germline, CDR1 is SGHVS and CDR2 is FNYEAQ. The CDR3 length is 16 residues. Trimming cost V 3 bases and J 8 bases; bases outside gene matches: 12. The CDR3 here is CASSLGGQGAPDEQFF. CDR3 sequence (DNA): TGTGCCAGCAGCTTGGGTGGCCAGGGGGCGCCGGATGAGCAGTTCTTC.

This sequence joins TRBV11-3 and TRBJ2-7, with 11 bases fitting TRBD1. This CDR3 comprises 13 residues. CDR1 SGHNT and CDR2 YENEEA come from the germline V gene. The junction had 1 base not matched to a gene; V was cut back by 8 bases and J by 1 base. The CDR3 spells CASGQGASYEQYF. The CDR3 DNA is TGTGCCAGCGGACAGGGGGCGTCCTACGAGCAGTACTTC.

V and J are TRBV6-1 and TRBJ1-3; no firm D call. Trimming took 6 bases from V and 0 from J, leaving 6 bases between them. From germline, CDR1 is MNHNS and CDR2 SASEGT. The CDR3 is made up of 13 amino acids. CDR3 protein: CASRSYSGNTIYF. In DNA, the CDR3 is TGTGCCAGCAGGAGCTACTCTGGAAACACCATATATTTT.

The rearrangement joins TRBV27 to TRBJ2-1; 10 nucleotides agree with TRBD2. This CDR3 comprises 18 residues. With V trimmed by 5 bases and J by 10 bases, 20 bases remained unmatched. Germline lookup yields CDR1 MNHEY and CDR2 SMNVEV (reference sequence). In nucleotides, the CDR3 is TGTGCCAGCAGTCTCGAGATTTCTAGCGGGGGCCGGACGGCCGAGCAGTTCTTC. It translates to CASSLEISSGGRTAEQFF.

The rearrangement joins TRBV7-9 to TRBJ1-2; 9 bases map to TRBD1. V lost 3 bases, J lost 4 bases, and 3 bases stayed unmatched. The CDR3 runs 14 residues. Germline V gene data show CDR1 as SEHNR and CDR2 as FQNEAQ (reference sequence). The chain's CDR3 is CASSFVTGGYGYTF. The CDR3 coding sequence is TGTGCCAGCAGCTTTGTGACAGGGGGCTATGGCTACACCTTC.

The gene calls are TRBV7-2 and TRBJ2-5; TRBD1 might be the D (7 bases). Gene TRBJ2-7 matches the end of the DNA better, so the J call may be wrong. The CDR3 has 16 amino acids. The germline gives CDR1 SGHTA, CDR2 FQGNSA. CDR3 in DNA: TGTGCCAGCAGCGGGGGGCGGGACAGAAGCTCCTACGAGCAGTACTTC. This translates into CASSGGRDRSSYEQYF.

The J gene is TRBJ2-4, the V gene TRBV11-2; D perhaps matches TRBD2 (6 bases). CDR1 SGHAT and CDR2 FQNNGV come from the germline V gene. Trimming shortened V by 5 bases and J by 2 bases, and 22 bases separated the two germline ends. This CDR3 contains 18 residues. This CDR3 reads CASSPGVAEGRTKNIQYF. Here the CDR3 DNA reads TGTGCCAGCAGCCCGGGGGTTGCGGAAGGGAGGACCAAAAACATTCAGTACTTC.

This clone was seen only a few times. The chain has TRBV29-1 and TRBJ1-1; D is unresolved. This CDR3 contains 15 residues. Germline V gives CDR1 SQVTM, CDR2 ANQGSEA. V lost 8 bases and J 5 bases, leaving 24 bases between the germline ends. Here the CDR3 reads CSSGGLVDSGTEAFF. The DNA for the CDR3 is TGCAGCTCCGGAGGGTTGGTGGACTCGGGGACTGAAGCTTTCTTT. The full variable domain, in which reference TRBV29-1 and TRBJ1-1 provide the parts outside the CDR3, is SAVISQKPSRDICQRGTSLTIQCQVDSQVTMMFWYRQQPGQSLTLIATANQGSEATYESGFVIDKFPISRPNLTFSTLTVSNMSPEDSSIYLCSSGGLVDSGTEAFFGQGTRLTVV.

V and J are TRBV7-2 and TRBJ2-7, with 9 bases that match TRBD1. The CDR3 runs 14 residues. The germline gives CDR1 SGHTA, CDR2 FQGNSA. Unmatched junction bases numbered 7, after V lost 5 bases and J lost 5 bases. The CDR3 region is CASSLPGTGHEQYF. CDR3 DNA: TGTGCCAGCAGCCTACCAGGGACAGGGCACGAGCAGTACTTC.

Comments on this clone: It is unclear where the CDR3 begins or ends on the DNA, so no DNA is shown, and the CDR3 is as TCRdb lists it. The sample has other DNA sequences that encode this CDR3 too. The chain employs TRBV5-4 and TRBJ2-4; the D call TRBD2 from the table was never checked on the DNA. The CDR3 totals 14 residues, both ends included. CDR1 and CDR2 (germline): SGHNT, YYREEE (reference sequence). CDR3 residues: CASSFGPGENIQYF.

As for this clone: The same CDR3 arises from other DNA sequences in this sample as well. The chain is built from TRBV7-9 and TRBJ1-5; the D is unclear. The germline V gene encodes CDR1 SEHNR and CDR2 FQNEAQ (reference sequence). Trimming removed 5 bases at V and 4 bases at J, with 6 bases between. This CDR3 spans 12 amino acids. The CDR3 DNA sequence: TGTGCCAGCAGCGCGGGGAATCAGCCCCAGCATTTT. Amino acids: CASSAGNQPQHF.

This sequence joins TRBV23-1 and TRBJ1-5; D perhaps matches TRBD1 (5 bases). TRBV23-1 belongs to the ORF category, with a function that is uncertain. Deletions cut 3 bases from V and 2 bases from J, with 11 bases between. CDR3 length: 15 residues. The CDR3 region is CASSHYRTRNQPQHF. CDR3 nucleotide sequence: TGCGCCAGCAGTCACTACAGGACACGCAATCAGCCCCAGCATTTT.

The chain uses TRBV10-3 and TRBJ2-7, with 10 bases fitting TRBD2. Unmatched junction bases numbered 9, after V lost 10 bases and J lost 0 bases. The CDR3 runs 15 residues. The germline V gene encodes CDR1 ENHRY and CDR2 SYGVKD. The CDR3 sequence: CATGTGTSASYEQYF. The CDR3 DNA sequence: TGTGCCACAGGAACCGGGACTAGCGCCTCCTACGAGCAGTACTTC.

The rearrangement joins TRBV21-1 to TRBJ2-5; TRBD1 reflects the table's D call only, with no check against the DNA. The end of the DNA is better explained by TRBJ2-7, so the J call may be wrong. TRBV21-1 is deemed a pseudogene. This CDR3 is built from 17 residues. The CDR3 DNA sequence: TGTGCCAGCAGCAAAGTGGTGAGGGACAGGCTTTTCTACGAGCAGTACTTC. Translating it yields CASSKVVRDRLFYEQYF.

The chain links TRBV4-1 to TRBJ1-6; TRBD1 aligns across 7 bases. V lost 1 base, J lost 8 bases, and 8 bases stayed unmatched. CDR1 is MGHRA and CDR2 is YSYEKL in the germline V gene. This CDR3 is built from 16 residues. The CDR3 region is CASSQVQGGSDSPLHF. The DNA of the CDR3 is TGCGCCAGCAGCCAAGTTCAAGGGGGCTCGGATTCACCCCTCCACTTT.